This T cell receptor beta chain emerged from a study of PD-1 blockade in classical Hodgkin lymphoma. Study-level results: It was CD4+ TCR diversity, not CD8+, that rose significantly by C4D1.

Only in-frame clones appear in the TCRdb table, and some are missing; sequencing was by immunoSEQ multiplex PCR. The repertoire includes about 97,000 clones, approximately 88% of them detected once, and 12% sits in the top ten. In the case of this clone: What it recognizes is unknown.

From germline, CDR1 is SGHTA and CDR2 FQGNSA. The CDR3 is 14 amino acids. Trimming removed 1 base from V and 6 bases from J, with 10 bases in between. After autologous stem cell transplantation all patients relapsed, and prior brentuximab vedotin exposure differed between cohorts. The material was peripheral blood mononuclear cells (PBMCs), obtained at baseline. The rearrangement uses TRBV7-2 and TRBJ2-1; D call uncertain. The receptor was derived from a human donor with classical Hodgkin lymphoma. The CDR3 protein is CASSLVPEANEQFF. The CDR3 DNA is TGTGCCAGCAGCTTAGTCCCCGAGGCCAATGAGCAGTTCTTC.